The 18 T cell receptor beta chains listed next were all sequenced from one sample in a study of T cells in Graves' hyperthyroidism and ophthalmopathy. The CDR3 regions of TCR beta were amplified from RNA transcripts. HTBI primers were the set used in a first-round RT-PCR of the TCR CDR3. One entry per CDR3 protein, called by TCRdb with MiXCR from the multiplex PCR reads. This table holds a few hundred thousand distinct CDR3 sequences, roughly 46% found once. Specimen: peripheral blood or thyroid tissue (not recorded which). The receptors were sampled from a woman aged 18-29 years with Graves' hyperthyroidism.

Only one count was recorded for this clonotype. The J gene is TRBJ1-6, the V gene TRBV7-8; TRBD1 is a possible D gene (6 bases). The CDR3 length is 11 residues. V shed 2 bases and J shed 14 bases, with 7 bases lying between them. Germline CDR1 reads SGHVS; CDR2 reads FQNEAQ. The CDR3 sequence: CASSLWTALHF. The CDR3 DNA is TGTGCCAGCAGCTTATGGACAGCCCTCCACTTT.

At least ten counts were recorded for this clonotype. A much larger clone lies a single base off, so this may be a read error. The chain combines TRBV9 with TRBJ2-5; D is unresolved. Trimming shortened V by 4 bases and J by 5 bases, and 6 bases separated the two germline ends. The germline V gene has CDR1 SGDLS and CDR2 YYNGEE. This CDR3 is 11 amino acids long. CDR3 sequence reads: CASSRAETQYF. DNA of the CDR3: TGTGCCAGCAGCCGGGCGGAGACCCAGTACTTC.

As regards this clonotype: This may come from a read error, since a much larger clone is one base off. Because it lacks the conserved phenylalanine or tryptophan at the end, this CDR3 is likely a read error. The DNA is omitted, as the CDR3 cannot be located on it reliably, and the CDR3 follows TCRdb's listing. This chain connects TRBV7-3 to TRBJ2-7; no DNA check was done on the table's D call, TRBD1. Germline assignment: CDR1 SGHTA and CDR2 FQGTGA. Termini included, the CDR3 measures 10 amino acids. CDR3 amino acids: CASSSPWPLS.

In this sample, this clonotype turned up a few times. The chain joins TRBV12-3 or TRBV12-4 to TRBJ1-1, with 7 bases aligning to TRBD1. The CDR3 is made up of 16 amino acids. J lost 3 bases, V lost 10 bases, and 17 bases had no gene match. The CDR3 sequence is CATSDQTGRAYTEAFF. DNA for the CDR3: TGTGCCACATCCGATCAGACAGGGAGGGCGTACACTGAAGCTTTCTTT.

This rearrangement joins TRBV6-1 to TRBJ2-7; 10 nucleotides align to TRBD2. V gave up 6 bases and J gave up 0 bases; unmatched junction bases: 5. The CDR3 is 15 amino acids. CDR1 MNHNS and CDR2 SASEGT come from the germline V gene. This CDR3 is CASRTGLAASYEQYF. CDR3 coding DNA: TGTGCCAGCAGAACCGGACTAGCGGCCTCCTACGAGCAGTACTTC.

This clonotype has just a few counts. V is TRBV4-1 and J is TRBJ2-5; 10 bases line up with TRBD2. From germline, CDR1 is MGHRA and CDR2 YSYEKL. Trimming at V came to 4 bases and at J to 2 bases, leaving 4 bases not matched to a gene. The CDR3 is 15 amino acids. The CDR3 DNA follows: TGCGCCAGCAGCCGCCTACTAGCGGGACAAGAGACCCAGTACTTC. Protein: CASSRLLAGQETQYF.

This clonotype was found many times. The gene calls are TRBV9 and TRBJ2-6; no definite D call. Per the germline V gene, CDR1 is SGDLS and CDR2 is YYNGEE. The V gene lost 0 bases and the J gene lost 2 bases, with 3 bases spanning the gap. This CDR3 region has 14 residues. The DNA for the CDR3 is TGTGCCAGCAGCGTAGACGCTGGGGCCAACGTCCTGACTTTC. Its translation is CASSVDAGANVLTF.

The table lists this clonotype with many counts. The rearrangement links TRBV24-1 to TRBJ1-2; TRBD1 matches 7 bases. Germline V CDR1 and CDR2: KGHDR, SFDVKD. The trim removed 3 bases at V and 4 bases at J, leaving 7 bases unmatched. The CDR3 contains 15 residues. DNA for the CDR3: TGTGCCACCAGTGATGAAACCGGGACAGCCTATGGCTACACCTTC. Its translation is CATSDETGTAYGYTF.

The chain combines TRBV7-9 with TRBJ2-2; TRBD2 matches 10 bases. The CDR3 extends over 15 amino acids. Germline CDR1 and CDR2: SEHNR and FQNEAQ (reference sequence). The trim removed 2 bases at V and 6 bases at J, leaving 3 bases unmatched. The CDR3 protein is CASSLSLAGAGELFF. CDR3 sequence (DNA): TGTGCCAGCAGCTTATCGCTAGCGGGGGCCGGGGAGCTGTTTTTT.

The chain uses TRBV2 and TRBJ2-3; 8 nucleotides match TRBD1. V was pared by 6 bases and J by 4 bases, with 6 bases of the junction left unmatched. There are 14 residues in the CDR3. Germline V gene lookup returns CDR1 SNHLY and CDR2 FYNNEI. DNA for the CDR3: TGTGCCAGCAGCCCAGCAGGGGGCGCAGATACGCAGTATTTT. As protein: CASSPAGGADTQYF.

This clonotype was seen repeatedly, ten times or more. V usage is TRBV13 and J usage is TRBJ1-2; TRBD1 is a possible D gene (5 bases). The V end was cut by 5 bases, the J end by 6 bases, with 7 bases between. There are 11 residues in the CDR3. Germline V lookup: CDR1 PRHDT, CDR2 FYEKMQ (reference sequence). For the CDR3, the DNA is TGTGCCAGCAGCGGCAGGGATGGCTACACCTTC. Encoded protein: CASSGRDGYTF.

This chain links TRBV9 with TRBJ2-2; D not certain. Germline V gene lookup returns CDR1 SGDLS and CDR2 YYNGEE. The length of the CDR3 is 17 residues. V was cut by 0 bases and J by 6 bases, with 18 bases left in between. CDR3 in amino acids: CASSVVVGPPGPGELFF. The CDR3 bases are TGTGCCAGCAGCGTAGTTGTCGGACCACCCGGTCCCGGGGAGCTGTTTTTT.

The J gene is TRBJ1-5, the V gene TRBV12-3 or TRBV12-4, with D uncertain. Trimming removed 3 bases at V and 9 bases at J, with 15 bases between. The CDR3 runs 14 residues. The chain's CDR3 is CASSLAGRNVPQHF. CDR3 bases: TGTGCCAGCAGTTTGGCCGGGAGGAATGTGCCCCAGCATTTT.

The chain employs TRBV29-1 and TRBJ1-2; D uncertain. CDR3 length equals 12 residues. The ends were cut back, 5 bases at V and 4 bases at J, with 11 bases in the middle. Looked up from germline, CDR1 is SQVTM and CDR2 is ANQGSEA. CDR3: CSVTDNIYGYTF. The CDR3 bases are TGCAGCGTTACCGACAATATCTATGGCTACACCTTC.

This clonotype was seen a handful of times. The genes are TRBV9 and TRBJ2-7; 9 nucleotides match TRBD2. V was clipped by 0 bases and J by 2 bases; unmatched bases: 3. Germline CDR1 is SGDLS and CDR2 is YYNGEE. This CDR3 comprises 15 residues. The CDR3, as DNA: TGTGCCAGCAGCGTAGAGGCTAGCGGGGCCTACGAGCAGTACTTC. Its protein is CASSVEASGAYEQYF.

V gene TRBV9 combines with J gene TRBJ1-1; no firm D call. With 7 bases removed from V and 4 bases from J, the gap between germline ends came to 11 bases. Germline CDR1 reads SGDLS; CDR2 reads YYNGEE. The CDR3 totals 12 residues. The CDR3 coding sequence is TGTGCCAGCGCCCATGAGGGCACTGAAGCTTTCTTT. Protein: CASAHEGTEAFF.

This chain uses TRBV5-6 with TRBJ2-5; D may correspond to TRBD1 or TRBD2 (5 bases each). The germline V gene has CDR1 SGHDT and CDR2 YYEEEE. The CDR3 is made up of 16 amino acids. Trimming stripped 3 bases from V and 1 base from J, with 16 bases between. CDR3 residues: CASSSRWDGAQETQYF. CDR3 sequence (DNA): TGTGCCAGCAGCTCGAGATGGGACGGAGCCCAAGAGACCCAGTACTTC.

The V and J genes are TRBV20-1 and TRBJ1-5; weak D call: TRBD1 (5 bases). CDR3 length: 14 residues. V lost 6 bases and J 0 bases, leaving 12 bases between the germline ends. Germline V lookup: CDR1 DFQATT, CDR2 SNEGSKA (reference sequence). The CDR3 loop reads CSAGQINSNQPQHF. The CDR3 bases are TGCAGTGCCGGACAAATTAATAGCAATCAGCCCCAGCATTTT.